This record concerns one T cell receptor (beta chain) sequence. No antigen is known for it. The sample comes from a study of cytomegalovirus exposure and HLA in healthy donors. Study in general: The approximately 120 validation repertoires were reported in a later analysis to have been generated on the same platform as the roughly 720 first-cohort repertoires.

The CDR3 length is 15 residues. Germline-derived CDR1 and CDR2 are SGHRS and YFSETQ. Trimming took off 3 bases at V and 5 bases at J, with 15 bases between the two ends. The study's findings and limits: Confirmation was obtained in vitro that a few CMV-associated chains are specific for CMV antigens.

Assay: immunoSEQ multiplex PCR; the TCRdb copy retains only in-frame clones and omits some. The repertoire holds fewer than 200,000 clones, with 86% as singletons. The sample comprised PBMCs. The chain has TRBV5-1 and TRBJ2-1, with D perhaps matching TRBD1 (5 bases). The clonotype comes from a woman in her 30s in good health and CMV-seronegative. The CDR3 here is CASSSHQGRNNEQFF. CDR3 sequence (DNA): TGCGCCAGCAGCTCTCATCAGGGCCGGAACAATGAGCAGTTCTTC. Full variable domain (rest looked up from reference TRBV5-1 and TRBJ2-1): KAGVTQTPRYLIKTRGQQVTLSCSPISGHRSVSWYQQTPGQGLQFLFEYFSETQRNKGNFPGRFSGRQFSNSRSEMNVSTLELGDSALYLCASSSHQGRNNEQFFGPGTRLTVL.